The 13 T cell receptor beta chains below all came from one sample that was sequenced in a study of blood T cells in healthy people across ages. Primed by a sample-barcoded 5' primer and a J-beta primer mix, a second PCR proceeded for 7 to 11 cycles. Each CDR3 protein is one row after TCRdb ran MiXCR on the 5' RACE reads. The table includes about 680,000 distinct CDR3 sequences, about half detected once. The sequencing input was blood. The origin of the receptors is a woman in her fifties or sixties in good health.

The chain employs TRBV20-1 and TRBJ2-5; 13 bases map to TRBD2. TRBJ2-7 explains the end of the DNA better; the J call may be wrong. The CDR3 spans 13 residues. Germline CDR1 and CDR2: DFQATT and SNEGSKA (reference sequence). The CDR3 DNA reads TGCAGTGTCAGGACTAGCGGGAGATACGAGCAGTACTTC. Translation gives CSVRTSGRYEQYF.

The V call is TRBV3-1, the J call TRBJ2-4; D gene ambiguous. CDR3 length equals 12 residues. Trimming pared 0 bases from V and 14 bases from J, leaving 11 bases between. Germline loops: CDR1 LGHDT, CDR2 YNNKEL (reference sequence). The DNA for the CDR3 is TGTGCCAGCAGCCAAGATTACTCGGAGAAGTACTTC. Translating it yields CASSQDYSEKYF.

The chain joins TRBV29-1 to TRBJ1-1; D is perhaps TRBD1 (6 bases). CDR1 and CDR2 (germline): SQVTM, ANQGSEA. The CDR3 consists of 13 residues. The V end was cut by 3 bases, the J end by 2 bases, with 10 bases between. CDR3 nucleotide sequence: TGCAGCGTTGACAGGGGATTAAACACTGAAGCTTTCTTT. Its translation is CSVDRGLNTEAFF. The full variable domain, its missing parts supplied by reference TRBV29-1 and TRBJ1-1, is SAVISQKPSRDICQRGTSLTIQCQVDSQVTMMFWYRQQPGQSLTLIATANQGSEATYESGFVIDKFPISRPNLTFSTLTVSNMSPEDSSIYLCSVDRGLNTEAFFGQGTRLTVV.

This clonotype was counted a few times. The CDR3 protein is CASSQDRTSGPWEQYF. Here the CDR3 DNA reads TGCGCCAGCAGCCAAGACCGGACTAGCGGGCCTTGGGAGCAGTACTTC. The chain uses TRBV4-3 and TRBJ2-7; TRBD2 matches at 11 bases. The CDR3 has 16 amino acids. V lost 0 bases to trimming and J lost 7 bases; unmatched junction nucleotides: 8. Germline V gives CDR1 LGHNA, CDR2 YSLEER.

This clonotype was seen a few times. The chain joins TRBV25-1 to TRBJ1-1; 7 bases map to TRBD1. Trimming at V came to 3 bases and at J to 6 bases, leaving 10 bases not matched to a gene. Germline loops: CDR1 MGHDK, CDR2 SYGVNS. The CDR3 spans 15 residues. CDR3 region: CASSESKQGTPEAFF. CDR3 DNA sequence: TGTGCCAGCAGTGAGTCGAAACAGGGGACGCCTGAAGCTTTCTTT.

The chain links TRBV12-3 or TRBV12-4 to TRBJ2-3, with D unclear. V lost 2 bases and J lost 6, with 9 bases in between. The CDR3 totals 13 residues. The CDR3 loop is CASSLRGRDTQYF. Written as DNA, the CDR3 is TGTGCCAGCAGTTTAAGAGGTCGGGATACGCAGTATTTT.

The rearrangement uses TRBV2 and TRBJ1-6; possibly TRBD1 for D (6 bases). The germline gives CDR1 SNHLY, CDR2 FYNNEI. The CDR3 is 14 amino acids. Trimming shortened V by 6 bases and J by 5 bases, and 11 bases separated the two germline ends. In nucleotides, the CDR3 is TGTGCCAGCAGACGGGACACAGATAATTCACCCCTCCACTTT. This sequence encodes CASRRDTDNSPLHF. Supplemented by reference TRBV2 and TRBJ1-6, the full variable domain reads EPEVTQTPSHQVTQMGQEVILRCVPISNHLYFYWYRQILGQKVEFLVSFYNNEISEKSEIFDDQFSVERPDGSNFTLKIRSTKLEDSAMYFCASRRDTDNSPLHFGNGTRLTVT.

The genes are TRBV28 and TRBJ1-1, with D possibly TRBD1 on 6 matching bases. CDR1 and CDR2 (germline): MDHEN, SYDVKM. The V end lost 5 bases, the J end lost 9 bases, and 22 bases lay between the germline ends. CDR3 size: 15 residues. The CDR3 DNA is TGTGCCAGCAGTAGCCCAAGCGACAGGAGATTTAAAGCTTTCTTT. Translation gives CASSSPSDRRFKAFF.

Written as DNA, the CDR3 is TGTGCCAGCAGACTAGCGGACTACGAGCAGTACTTC. Its translation: CASRLADYEQYF. This rearrangement joins TRBV7-3 to TRBJ2-7; TRBD2 agrees at 8 bases. This CDR3 comprises 12 residues. V shed 6 bases and J 3 bases; nucleotides not matched to a gene: 1. Looked up from germline, CDR1 is SGHTA and CDR2 is FQGTGA. Looking up the rest from reference TRBV7-3 and TRBJ2-7 gives the full variable domain: GAGVSQTPSNKVTEKGKYVELRCDPISGHTALYWYRQSLGQGPEFLIYFQGTGAADDSGLPNDRFFAVRPEGSVSTLKIQRTERGDSAVYLCASRLADYEQYFGPGTRLTVT.

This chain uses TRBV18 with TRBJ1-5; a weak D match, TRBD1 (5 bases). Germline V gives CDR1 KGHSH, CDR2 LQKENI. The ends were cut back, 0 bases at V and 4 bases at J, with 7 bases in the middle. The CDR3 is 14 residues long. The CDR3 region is CASSPPGGNQPQHF. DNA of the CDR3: TGTGCCAGCTCACCACCGGGGGGAAATCAGCCCCAGCATTTT.

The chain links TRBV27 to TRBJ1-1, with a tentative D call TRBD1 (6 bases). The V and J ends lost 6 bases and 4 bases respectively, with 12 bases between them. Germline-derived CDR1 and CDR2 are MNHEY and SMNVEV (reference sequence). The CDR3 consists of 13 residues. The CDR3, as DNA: TGTGCCAGCAGAGACAGGTCCCGCACTGAAGCTTTCTTT. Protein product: CASRDRSRTEAFF.

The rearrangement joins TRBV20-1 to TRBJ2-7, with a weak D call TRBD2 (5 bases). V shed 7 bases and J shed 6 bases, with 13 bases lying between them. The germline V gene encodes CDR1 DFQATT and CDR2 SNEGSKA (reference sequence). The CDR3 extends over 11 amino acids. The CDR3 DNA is TGCAGTGTGTCCGGGGAATGCGAGCAGTACTTC. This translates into CSVSGECEQYF.

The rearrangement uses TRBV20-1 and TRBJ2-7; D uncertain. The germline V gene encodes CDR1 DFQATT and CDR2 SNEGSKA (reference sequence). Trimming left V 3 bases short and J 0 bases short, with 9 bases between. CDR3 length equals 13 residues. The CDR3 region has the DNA TGCAGTGCTAGTTGGACCGGCTCCTACGAGCAGTACTTC. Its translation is CSASWTGSYEQYF.